This record looks at one T cell receptor (beta chain) sequence and its context. The antigen is unknown. The data are from a study of post-analysis software for immune sequencing data. Study-level background: The cohort encompassed relapsing-remitting, secondary progressive and progressive-relapsing multiple sclerosis disease courses. Findings and caveats of the study: In patients, TRBV5-6, TRBV5-1 and TRBV20-1 belonged to several TRBV segments found more frequently than in controls. There was significantly lower normalized Chao1 diversity in multiple sclerosis patients than in controls.

cDNA libraries of TCR beta carried unique molecular identifiers. TCRdb re-called the PCR reads with MiXCR, one entry per CDR3 protein. The sample lists approximately 350,000 distinct CDR3 sequences, around 33% occurring once. CDR1 is MGHRA, CDR2 YSYEKL, per germline. The CDR3 contains 17 residues. Germline trimming cut 3 bases from V and 0 bases from J; bases unmatched to any gene: 6. The J gene is TRBJ2-1, the V gene TRBV4-1; 9 bases agree with TRBD2. The source material was blood. The receptor's source is a girl between 5 and 17 years old with multiple sclerosis. This CDR3 is CASSHPLAGRSYNEQFF. The CDR3 DNA reads as TGCGCCAGCAGCCACCCCCTAGCGGGGCGCTCCTACAATGAGCAGTTCTTC.